The 2 T cell receptor beta chains below come from one sample, sequenced in a study of blood T cells in healthy people across ages. For the second PCR, which ran for about 7 to 11 cycles, a sample-barcoded 5' primer and a J-beta primer mix were used. TCRdb re-analysed the 5' RACE reads in MiXCR, keeping a single row per CDR3 protein. The sample has about 1,500,000 distinct CDR3 sequences, 28% seen once; the top ten hold about 8%. Specimen: blood. The receptors come from a woman aged 30 to 39 in good health.

The V gene is TRBV28, the J gene TRBJ2-5, with 9 bases matching TRBD1. From germline, CDR1 is MDHEN and CDR2 SYDVKM. V gave up 6 bases and J gave up 3 bases; unmatched junction bases: 2. The length of the CDR3 is 13 residues. The CDR3 protein is CASRGQGKETQYF. The CDR3 DNA reads TGTGCCAGCAGGGGACAGGGAAAAGAGACCCAGTACTTC.

Only a few counts were recorded for this clonotype. The chain carries TRBV19 and TRBJ2-5; 7 bases are a match to TRBD1. The end of the DNA aligns better with TRBJ2-7, so the J call may be wrong. Germline lookup yields CDR1 LNHDA and CDR2 SQIVND (reference sequence). CDR3 size: 14 residues. The CDR3 is CASSIRQGGDEQYF. CDR3 bases: TGTGCCAGTAGTATTAGACAGGGTGGCGACGAGCAGTACTTC.